Reported below is one T cell receptor (beta chain). Its antigen is not known. Profiling relied on immunoSEQ multiplex PCR, and the TCRdb table lists in-frame clones only, not all of them. Found here are tens of thousands of clones, roughly three quarters of them singletons; the top ten hold less than 5%. The CDR3 covers 12 residues. The germline gives CDR1 SGHTA, CDR2 FQGNSA. The V end lost 3 bases, the J end lost 6 bases, and 6 bases lay between the germline ends. The data derive from a study of vaccination effects on CD4 cells after COVID-19. Viral peptide pools were used in the ViraFEST assay to expand antigen-specific CD4+ T cells, and sequencing came afterward. At the end of about ten days of culture, CD4+ T cells were isolated. Neither prior SARS-CoV-2 infection nor positive nucleocapsid antibodies were present in the vaccine recipients.

Sequencing used CD4+ T cells from PBMCs cultured with HCoV-OC43 spike peptides, obtained before COVID-19 vaccination. Subset: HCoV-OC43 spike overlapping peptide pool stimulation. This TCR came from a human donor who received a COVID-19 vaccine. The V gene is TRBV7-2, the J gene TRBJ2-1; D is ambiguous. The CDR3 DNA is TGTGCCAGCAGCTTGTGGGGCAATGAGCAGTTCTTC. Translating it yields CASSLWGNEQFF.